The 32 T cell receptor beta chains below come from one sample, sequenced in a study of T cell clonotyping in hematopoietic cell transplantation (dated by TCRdb to the early 2020s). Library creation used the immunoSEQ multiplex PCR assay. Held by TCRdb, this immuneACCESS table contains in-frame sequences only and omits some clones. Under half of the omission traces to an unresolved V gene where checked; the cause of the rest is unknown. This sample has several thousand clones in its table, and roughly 84% of those were observed once. The leading ten clones occupy 27% of the sample. Read against the paper, the sample's time point label means: recipient sample about 28 days before transplant, after cytoreduction. This sample comprised peripheral blood mononuclear cells, obtained before stem cell transplant. Receptor source: a woman in her fifties or sixties with acute myeloid leukemia. Some clones in this sample may be carry-over from other donors' samples.

This clone appeared a single time. The chain is built from TRBV2 and TRBJ2-5; 7 bases line up with TRBD2. The germline V gene encodes CDR1 SNHLY and CDR2 FYNNEI. J was trimmed by 5 bases and V by 4 bases; bases with no gene match: 7. The CDR3 loop spans 14 amino acids. CDR3 sequence reads: CASSGDYLEETQYF. Written as DNA, the CDR3 is TGTGCCAGCAGTGGGGACTACCTCGAGGAGACCCAGTACTTC.

The J gene is TRBJ2-1, the V gene TRBV29-1, with TRBD1 matching 9 bases. With 6 bases clipped from V and 5 bases from J, the junction kept 17 bases outside the gene matches. CDR1 SQVTM and CDR2 ANQGSEA come from the germline V gene. This CDR3 has 17 amino acids. The CDR3 here is CSVLRRPTGGADNEQFF. For the CDR3, the DNA is TGCAGCGTACTGAGGCGACCTACAGGGGGCGCCGACAATGAGCAGTTCTTC.

The rearrangement uses TRBV7-9 and TRBJ2-7, with no clear D. The CDR3 totals 13 residues. CDR1 is SEHNR, CDR2 FQNEAQ, per germline (reference sequence). V shed 5 bases and J shed 3 bases, with 11 bases lying between them. This chain's CDR3 is CASSPPGDYEQYV. The CDR3 region has the DNA TGTGCCAGCAGCCCGCCAGGAGACTACGAGCAGTACGTC.

The genes are TRBV11-3 and TRBJ2-5; D is ambiguous. CDR3 length: 16 residues. The V end lost 1 base, the J end lost 0 bases, and 12 bases lay between the germline ends. The germline V gene has CDR1 SGHNT and CDR2 YENEEA. The CDR3 region is CASSLVGGSYQETQYF. The CDR3, as DNA: TGTGCCAGCAGCTTAGTGGGCGGCTCGTACCAAGAGACCCAGTACTTC.

The V and J genes are TRBV7-2 and TRBJ2-7, with 7 bases lining up with TRBD1. The V gene end was trimmed by 3 bases and the J gene end by 4 bases; junction bases not matched to a gene: 3. Germline loops: CDR1 SGHTA, CDR2 FQGNSA. The CDR3 spans 13 residues. CDR3 loop: CASSLHRGYEQYV. The CDR3 DNA sequence: TGTGCCAGCAGCTTGCACAGGGGTTACGAGCAGTACGTC.

J is TRBJ2-5 and V is TRBV4-1; 7 nucleotides line up with TRBD2. Germline V CDR1 and CDR2: MGHRA, YSYEKL. This CDR3 comprises 18 residues. V lost 0 bases to trimming and J lost 5 bases; unmatched junction nucleotides: 15. The CDR3 DNA sequence: TGCGCCAGCAGCCAAGACCCGACTAGCTGGGCCCCCGCGGAGACCCAGTACTTC. It translates to CASSQDPTSWAPAETQYF.

This clone was found a few times. The V gene is TRBV7-2, the J gene TRBJ2-2; 9 nucleotides match TRBD2. Germline V CDR1 and CDR2: SGHTA, FQGNSA. V shed 5 bases and J 4 bases; nucleotides not matched to a gene: 5. CDR3 length: 15 amino acids. This chain's CDR3 is CASSRGLARTGELFF. The DNA for the CDR3 is TGTGCCAGCAGCCGGGGACTAGCACGCACCGGGGAGCTGTTTTTT. Drawing the rest from reference TRBV7-2 and TRBJ2-2, the complete variable domain is GAGVSQSPSNKVTEKGKDVELRCDPISGHTALYWYRQSLGQGLEFLIYFQGNSAPDKSGLPSDRFSAERTGGSVSTLTIQRTQQEDSAVYLCASSRGLARTGELFFGEGSRLTVL.

The chain combines TRBV5-1 with TRBJ2-3; D not certain. The V and J ends lost 0 bases and 3 bases respectively, with 11 bases between them. Germline V gene data show CDR1 as SGHRS and CDR2 as YFSETQ. This CDR3 has 15 amino acids. The DNA of the CDR3 is TGCGCCAGCAGCTTGGGGGTGCCTCCAACAGATACGCAGTATTTT. It encodes CASSLGVPPTDTQYF.

The chain combines TRBV7-3 with TRBJ2-3; possible D gene TRBD2, 7 bases. V was clipped by 5 bases and J by 3 bases, with 15 bases between them. Germline V gene lookup returns CDR1 SGHTA and CDR2 FQGTGA. CDR3 size: 15 residues. CDR3 bases: TGTGCCAGCAGCCCGGACGGGGGGCGGACAGATACGCAGTATTTT. This sequence encodes CASSPDGGRTDTQYF.

This rearrangement joins TRBV9 to TRBJ1-1; 9 bases are a match to TRBD1. This CDR3 contains 17 residues. Germline lookup yields CDR1 SGDLS and CDR2 YYNGEE. V shed 2 bases, J shed 2 bases, and the junction held 10 bases outside the gene matches. The CDR3 sequence is CASSVGRWGQGNTEAFF. DNA of the CDR3: TGTGCCAGCAGCGTCGGGCGTTGGGGACAGGGAAACACTGAAGCTTTCTTT.

The chain couples TRBV28 to TRBJ2-5; tentatively, D is TRBD2 (6 bases). The CDR3 has 14 amino acids. Trimming cost V 8 bases and J 4 bases, with 17 bases left between them. CDR1 and CDR2 from the germline V gene are MDHEN and SYDVKM. CDR3 DNA sequence: TGTGCCAGCGTGGCGCGGGGAGTTGGAGAGACCCAGTACTTC. Its translation: CASVARGVGETQYF. The full variable domain, with the rest looked up from reference TRBV28 and TRBJ2-5, is DVKVTQSSRYLVKRTGEKVFLECVQDMDHENMFWYRQDPGLGLRLIYFSYDVKMKEKGDIPEGYSVSREKKERFSLILESASTNQTSMYLCASVARGVGETQYFGPGTRLLVL.

V is TRBV6-1 and J is TRBJ2-7; D is possibly TRBD1 or TRBD2 (5 bases each). Per the germline V gene, CDR1 is MNHNS and CDR2 is SASEGT. The V gene lost 0 bases and the J gene lost 3 bases, with 12 bases spanning the gap. CDR3 length: 15 amino acids. The DNA of the CDR3 is TGTGCCAGCAGTGAAGCCGCCGGGACGATCTACGAGCAGTACTTC. Encoded protein: CASSEAAGTIYEQYF.

This clone was found a few times. The chain employs TRBV11-3 and TRBJ1-1; D not certain. Trimming stripped 1 base from V and 6 bases from J, with 3 bases between. Germline V gives CDR1 SGHNT, CDR2 YENEEA. This CDR3 has 11 residues. CDR3 sequence reads: CASSLGPEAFF. The CDR3 DNA reads TGTGCCAGCAGCTTAGGACCTGAAGCTTTCTTT.

Notes on this clone: One end of the junction does not line up with germline, which may come from a read error. Other DNA sequences from this sample encode an identical CDR3 as well. The rearrangement uses TRBV10-1 and TRBJ2-3, with TRBD2 matching over 14 bases. The germline gives CDR1 WNHNN, CDR2 SYGVQD (reference sequence). The CDR3 totals 16 residues. DNA of the CDR3: TGTGCCAGCAGTGGGGGGACTAGCGGGAGATCAGATACGCAGTATTTT. It encodes CASSGGTSGRSDTQYF.

The chain joins TRBV2 to TRBJ2-3; a possible D gene is TRBD2 (5 bases). Germline CDR1 is SNHLY and CDR2 is FYNNEI. The CDR3 extends over 12 amino acids. Trimming stripped 8 bases from V and 1 base from J, with 7 bases between. CDR3 nucleotide sequence: TGTGCCAGCTCGGAGGGCACAGATACGCAGTATTTT. As protein: CASSEGTDTQYF.

The chain joins TRBV6-6 to TRBJ2-7; D remains unclear. Between the trimmed V and J ends, which lost 0 bases and 7 bases, there was a span of 7 bases. Germline CDR1 reads MNHNY; CDR2 reads SVGAGI (reference sequence). The CDR3 length is 12 residues. The CDR3 DNA follows: TGTGCCAGCAGTTACTCGGGTAGTGAGCAGTACTTC. The encoded protein is CASSYSGSEQYF.

This chain links TRBV11-2 with TRBJ1-1; D is unresolved. Deletions cut 3 bases from V and 4 bases from J, with 12 bases between. Per the germline V gene, CDR1 is SGHAT and CDR2 is FQNNGV. CDR3 length: 14 residues. The CDR3 is CASSFPGFGTEAFF. The CDR3 DNA sequence: TGTGCCAGCAGCTTTCCCGGTTTTGGCACTGAAGCTTTCTTT.

The rearrangement uses TRBV11-3 and TRBJ1-1, with TRBD1 as a possible D gene (6 bases). Trimming removed 6 bases from V and 5 bases from J, with 16 bases in between. Per the germline V gene, CDR1 is SGHNT and CDR2 is YENEEA. The CDR3 is 14 amino acids. Written as DNA, the CDR3 is TGTGCCAGCAGTCTCCGGGGGCTGGGAACTGAAGCTTTCTTT. The encoded protein is CASSLRGLGTEAFF.

The gene calls are TRBV5-1 and TRBJ2-3; D might be TRBD1 (5 bases). The CDR3 totals 16 residues. Germline-derived CDR1 and CDR2 are SGHRS and YFSETQ. Trimming removed 1 base at V and 2 bases at J, with 14 bases between. CDR3: CASSLYPQGSTDTQYF. The CDR3 DNA sequence: TGCGCCAGCAGCTTGTATCCCCAGGGATCCACAGATACGCAGTATTTT.

The rearrangement joins TRBV9 to TRBJ2-5, with D possibly being TRBD1 (8 bases). CDR3 length equals 20 residues. Germline CDR1 SGDLS, CDR2 YYNGEE. The germline V and J ends were trimmed by 0 bases and 5 bases, with 29 bases remaining between them. The CDR3 sequence: CASSVGQGALGAQGGETQYF. CDR3 in DNA: TGTGCCAGCAGCGTAGGGCAGGGGGCGTTAGGGGCCCAGGGAGGGGAGACCCAGTACTTC.

This sequence joins TRBV6-6 and TRBJ2-7, with 12 bases aligning to TRBD2. The CDR3 consists of 14 residues. Germline CDR1 is MNHNY and CDR2 is SVGAGI (reference sequence). The V segment lost 7 bases and the J segment 5 bases; nucleotides outside the gene matches: 6. The CDR3: CASTGLAGSNEQYF. The DNA of the CDR3 is TGTGCCAGCACCGGACTAGCGGGAAGTAACGAGCAGTACTTC.

This sequence joins TRBV4-3 and TRBJ1-2; D is perhaps TRBD1 (5 bases). Trimming took 0 bases from V and 7 from J, leaving 15 bases between them. In germline, CDR1 is LGHNA, CDR2 YSLEER. CDR3 size: 15 residues. CDR3 nucleotide sequence: TGCGCCAGCAGCCAAGAGGGGGACCTAGGAATTGGCTACACCTTC. Translated, it gives CASSQEGDLGIGYTF.

The CDR3 sequence: CASSGTGFNEQFF. CDR3 bases: TGTGCCAGCAGCGGGACTGGCTTCAATGAGCAGTTCTTC. This sequence joins TRBV7-3 and TRBJ2-1; TRBD2 might be the D (6 bases). Germline CDR1 is SGHTA and CDR2 is FQGTGA. CDR3 size: 13 residues. V lost 5 bases and J lost 6, with 11 bases in between.

The chain combines TRBV19 with TRBJ1-2; 8 positions match TRBD1. This CDR3 region has 15 residues. CDR1 and CDR2 (germline): LNHDA, SQIVND (reference sequence). V shed 4 bases, J shed 3 bases, and the junction held 7 bases outside the gene matches. The CDR3 DNA reads as TGTGCCAGTAGTACACAGGGGGTGCTTGACTATGGCTACACCTTC. Its translation: CASSTQGVLDYGYTF. Complete variable domain (other parts from reference TRBV19 and TRBJ1-2): DGGITQSPKYLFRKEGQNVTLSCEQNLNHDAMYWYRQDPGQGLRLIYYSQIVNDFQKGDIAEGYSVSREKKESFPLTVTSAQKNPTAFYLCASSTQGVLDYGYTFGSGTRLTVV.

The chain employs TRBV6-6 and TRBJ2-7; D is unclear. Germline V gene sequence: CDR1 MNHNY, CDR2 SVGAGI (reference sequence). This CDR3 region has 16 residues. V lost 2 bases and J lost 2, with 16 bases in between. The CDR3 region is CASSYGVAVGTYEQYF. Written as DNA, the CDR3 is TGTGCCAGCAGTTACGGGGTGGCAGTCGGAACCTACGAGCAGTACTTC.

V and J are TRBV7-9 and TRBJ2-5, with 9 bases fitting TRBD2. V trimming: 5 bases; J trimming: 2 bases; junction bases outside the gene matches: 6. Germline V lookup: CDR1 SEHNR, CDR2 FQNEAQ (reference sequence). The CDR3 has 15 amino acids. The DNA for the CDR3 is TGTGCCAGCAGCCTCGCTAGCGGGATACAAGAGACCCAGTACTTC. Amino acids: CASSLASGIQETQYF.

This clone was recorded a few times. CDR3 nucleotide sequence: TGTGCCAGCAGCTTAGAAGGCGGGAGCTCCTACAATGAGCAGTTCTTC. This gives the protein CASSLEGGSSYNEQFF. This sequence joins TRBV11-3 and TRBJ2-1, with 7 bases fitting TRBD2. This CDR3 contains 16 residues. Losses at the gene ends were 0 bases for V and 0 bases for J; bases not matched to a gene: 2. The germline V gene encodes CDR1 SGHNT and CDR2 YENEEA.

This chain connects TRBV7-8 to TRBJ2-2, with a tentative D call TRBD1 (5 bases). V was trimmed by 1 base and J by 0 bases, leaving 9 bases between them. CDR3 size: 16 residues. The germline V gene has CDR1 SGHVS and CDR2 FQNEAQ. The CDR3 DNA reads as TGTGCCAGCAGCTTAGGGGGCAGGACGAACACCGGGGAGCTGTTTTTT. Protein sequence: CASSLGGRTNTGELFF.

This clone turned up a few times. The rearrangement links TRBV11-2 to TRBJ2-7; D is tentatively TRBD1 or TRBD2 (5 bases each). CDR1 is SGHAT and CDR2 is FQNNGV in the germline V gene. V lost 5 bases, J lost 2 bases, and 16 bases lay in between. This CDR3 has 15 residues. The CDR3 is CASSPIRGPAYEQYV. The DNA for the CDR3 is TGTGCCAGCAGCCCGATCCGGGGCCCAGCCTACGAGCAGTACGTC.

V and J are TRBV27 and TRBJ1-1; D not resolved. This CDR3 has 14 residues. V was cut by 5 bases and J by 5 bases, with 15 bases left in between. Germline V gene sequence: CDR1 MNHEY, CDR2 SMNVEV (reference sequence). The CDR3 nucleotides read TGTGCCAGCAGTAGCCCGGGTCGGGAGACTGAAGCTTTCTTT. Its translation is CASSSPGRETEAFF.

The table lists this clone with a few counts. The chain carries TRBV11-3 and TRBJ1-1; no definite D call. CDR1 is SGHNT and CDR2 is YENEEA in the germline V gene. Trimming left V 5 bases short and J 1 base short, with 8 bases between. CDR3 size: 13 residues. The CDR3 DNA reads as TGTGCCAGCAGCGAACCGGGGAACACTGAAGCTTTCTTT. Translation: CASSEPGNTEAFF.

CDR3 amino acids: CAWSVQGQETNYGYTF. For the CDR3, the DNA is TGTGCCTGGAGTGTACAAGGGCAGGAGACTAACTATGGCTACACCTTC. The chain has TRBV30 and TRBJ1-2, with unresolved D. Germline V lookup: CDR1 GTSNPN, CDR2 SVGIG (reference sequence). The V end was cut by 0 bases, the J end by 0 bases, with 14 bases between. CDR3 length: 16 residues.